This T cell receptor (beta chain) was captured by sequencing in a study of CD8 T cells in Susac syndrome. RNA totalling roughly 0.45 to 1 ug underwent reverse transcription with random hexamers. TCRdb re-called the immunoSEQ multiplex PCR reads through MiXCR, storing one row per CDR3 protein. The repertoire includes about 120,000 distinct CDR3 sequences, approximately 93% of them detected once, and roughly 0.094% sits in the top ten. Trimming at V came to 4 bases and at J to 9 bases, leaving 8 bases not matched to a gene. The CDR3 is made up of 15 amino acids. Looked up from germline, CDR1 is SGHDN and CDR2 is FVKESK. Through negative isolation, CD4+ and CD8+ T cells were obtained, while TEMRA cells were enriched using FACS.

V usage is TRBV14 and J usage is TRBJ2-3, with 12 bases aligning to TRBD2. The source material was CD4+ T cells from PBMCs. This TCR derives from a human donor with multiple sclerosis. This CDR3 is CASSLGLAGSRTQYF. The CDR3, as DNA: TGTGCCAGCAGCCTAGGACTAGCGGGGTCTAGGACGCAGTATTTT.